Only a few counts were recorded for the clone carrying this TCR beta chain. The antigen is unknown. Individual cDNA molecules were tagged with unique molecular identifiers, the study reported. TCRdb re-called the 5' RACE reads with MiXCR, one entry per CDR3 protein. The table records tens of thousands of distinct CDR3 sequences, 12% to 15% of them present only once. The entry originates in a study of early T cells in non-severe SARS-CoV-2 infection. Study background: Sequencing was performed on bulk RNA from unsorted whole blood, leaving chains unpaired.

Overall study results and limits: Comparison of clonotypes with VDJdb favored anti-spike CD8 responses while missing private and CD4 specificities.

The receptor comes from an adult who was a healthcare worker with PCR-confirmed SARS-CoV-2 infection or an uninfected control (not recorded which). The source material was whole blood.

The chain's CDR3 is CASSYTRPGGIYEQYF. In nucleotides, the CDR3 is TGTGCCAGCAGTTACACCCGCCCAGGGGGTATCTACGAGCAGTACTTC. This chain connects TRBV6-5 to TRBJ2-7, with 7 bases matching TRBD1. This CDR3 has 16 residues. The germline V gene has CDR1 MNHEY and CDR2 SVGAGI. V dropped 2 bases and J dropped 3; count of bases not matched to a gene: 10.